The T cell receptor (beta chain) described here comes from a study of blood T cell repertoires in COVID-19. Study summary: From T cells, B-cell-depleted T cells, or PBMCs came the material, which was cDNA or gDNA.

J was trimmed by 6 bases and V by 4 bases; bases with no gene match: 3. Germline V lookup: CDR1 SGHNT, CDR2 YENEEA. CDR3 length: 13 amino acids. Sequencing used immunoSEQ multiplex PCR; TCRdb keeps in-frame clones, though not all of them. This table holds fewer than 150,000 clones, about nine tenths found once. This sequence joins TRBV11-3 and TRBJ2-1; TRBD2 matches at 7 bases. The clonotype was recovered from a man over 45 with active or convalescent COVID-19. The sequenced sample consisted of peripheral blood. CDR3 sequence reads: CASSWTSRNEQFF. DNA of the CDR3: TGTGCCAGCAGCTGGACTAGTCGCAATGAGCAGTTCTTC.